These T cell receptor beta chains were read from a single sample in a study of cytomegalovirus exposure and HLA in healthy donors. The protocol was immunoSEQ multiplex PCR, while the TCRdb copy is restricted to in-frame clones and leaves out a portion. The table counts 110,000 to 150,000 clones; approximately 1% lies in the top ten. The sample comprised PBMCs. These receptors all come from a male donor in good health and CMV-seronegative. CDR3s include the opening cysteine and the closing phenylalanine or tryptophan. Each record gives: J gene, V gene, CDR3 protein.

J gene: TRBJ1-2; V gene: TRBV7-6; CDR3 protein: CASSPGTIPYYGYTF
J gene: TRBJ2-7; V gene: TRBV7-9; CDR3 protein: CASSPAGTDSYEQYF
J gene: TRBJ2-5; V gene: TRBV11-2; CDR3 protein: CASSLEARLAGDDQETQYF
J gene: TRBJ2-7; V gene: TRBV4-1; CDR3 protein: CASSQDAPSSSYEQYF
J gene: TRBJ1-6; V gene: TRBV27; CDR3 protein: CASSLSRSRNSSLHF
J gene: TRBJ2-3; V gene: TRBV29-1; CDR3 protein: CSVGQGALDTQYF
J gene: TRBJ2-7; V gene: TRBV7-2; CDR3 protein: CASSSYDMNEQYF
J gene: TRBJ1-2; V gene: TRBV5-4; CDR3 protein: CASSLGAGVGYTF
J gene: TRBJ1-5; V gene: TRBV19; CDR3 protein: CASKTGRQYSNQPQHF
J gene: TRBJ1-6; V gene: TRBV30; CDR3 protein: CAWSQGNSPLHF
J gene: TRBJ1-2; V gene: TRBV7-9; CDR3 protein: CASSPSAQGDNTF
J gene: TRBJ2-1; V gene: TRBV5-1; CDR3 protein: CASSLVSRQGGDEQFF
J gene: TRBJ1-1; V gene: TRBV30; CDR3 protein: CAWSVWAAGSEAFF
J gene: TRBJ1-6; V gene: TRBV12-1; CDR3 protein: CASSFFREEGVFSYNSPLHF
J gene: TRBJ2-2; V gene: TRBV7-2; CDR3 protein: CASSWIAGGHLDGELFF
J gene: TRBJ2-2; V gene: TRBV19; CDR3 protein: CASSVAPGQGYTGELFF
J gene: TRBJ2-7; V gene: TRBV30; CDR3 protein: CAWSARLLATVYEQYF
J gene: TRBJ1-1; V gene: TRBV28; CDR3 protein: CASSLPLRRNTEAFF
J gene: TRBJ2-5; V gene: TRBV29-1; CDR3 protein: CSYTGTEQETQYF